This T cell receptor (beta chain) was identified during a study of blood T cell repertoires in COVID-19. Profiled with immunoSEQ multiplex PCR; TCRdb holds only in-frame clones, not every one. The profile covers about 20,000 clones, with approximately 90% appearing a single time and about 7.8% taken by the ten largest. Germline V gives CDR1 SGHRS, CDR2 YFSETQ. CDR3 size: 14 residues. V was trimmed by 0 bases and J by 7 bases, leaving 10 bases between them. This clone was recorded a few times. The V and J genes are TRBV5-1 and TRBJ2-2, with a tentative D call TRBD2 (6 bases). The sequenced material came from peripheral blood. The TCR comes from a woman aged 55-70 years with active COVID-19. The CDR3 nucleotides read TGCGCCAGCAGCTTGGGGCTCGGGAGCGGGGAGCTGTTTTTT. It is translated as CASSLGLGSGELFF.